The 8 T cell receptor beta chains in this list originate from one sample, sequenced in a study of shared clonotypes between healthy human individuals. Repertoires were generated with immunoSEQ multiplex PCR, while TCRdb's copy carries only in-frame clones and drops some. The sample contains more than 2,000,000 clones, roughly nine tenths of which appear only once. The specimen sequenced was naive CD4+ T cells sorted from blood. Subset noted: CD45RA+ positively selected. The receptors come from a man between 18 and 29 years old in good health.

This sequence joins TRBV5-1 and TRBJ2-3, with TRBD2 identical over 7 bases. Losses at the gene ends were 0 bases for V and 3 bases for J; bases not matched to a gene: 10. CDR1 and CDR2 (germline): SGHRS, YFSETQ. This CDR3 has 17 residues. CDR3 amino acids: CASSLDEAGVRTDTQYF. The CDR3 nucleotides read TGCGCCAGCAGCTTGGATGAGGCGGGGGTACGGACAGATACGCAGTATTTT.

The chain joins TRBV11-1 to TRBJ1-1, with D possibly being TRBD1 (6 bases). The CDR3 contains 14 residues. Trimming pared 3 bases from V and 4 bases from J, leaving 12 bases between. Germline V gene sequence: CDR1 SGHAT, CDR2 FQDESV (reference sequence). The CDR3 spells CASSFGGGPTEAFF. CDR3 in DNA: TGTGCCAGCAGCTTTGGCGGGGGCCCCACTGAAGCTTTCTTT.

The chain has TRBV5-6 and TRBJ2-2; D is unclear. The germline V and J ends were trimmed by 0 bases and 6 bases, with 9 bases remaining between them. The length of the CDR3 is 14 residues. Germline CDR1 is SGHDT and CDR2 is YYEEEE. In DNA, the CDR3 is TGTGCCAGCAGCTTGGAGTGGGGTTCCGGGGAGCTGTTTTTT. Amino acids: CASSLEWGSGELFF.

The chain has TRBV30 and TRBJ2-7; no firm D call. The CDR3 covers 13 residues. Looked up from germline, CDR1 is GTSNPN and CDR2 is SVGIG (reference sequence). The V end lost 4 bases, the J end lost 5 bases, and 15 bases lay between the germline ends. The CDR3 is CAWIDFLANEQYF. Written as DNA, the CDR3 is TGTGCCTGGATCGACTTCCTGGCAAACGAGCAGTACTTC.

This clone was seen a few times. This sample includes further DNA sequences coding for the same CDR3. This chain uses TRBV18 with TRBJ1-5; D is uncertain. CDR3 length equals 15 residues. V shed 2 bases and J shed 0 bases, with 8 bases lying between them. Germline V gene lookup returns CDR1 KGHSH and CDR2 LQKENI. The CDR3 protein is CASSPTAGSNQPQHF. CDR3 DNA sequence: TGTGCCAGCTCACCAACAGCTGGTAGCAATCAGCCCCAGCATTTT. The full variable domain, in which reference TRBV18 and TRBJ1-5 provide the parts outside the CDR3, is NAGVMQNPRHLVRRRGQEARLRCSPMKGHSHVYWYRQLPEEGLKFMVYLQKENIIDESGMPKERFSAEFPKEGPSILRIQQVVRGDSAAYFCASSPTAGSNQPQHFGDGTRLSIL.

The chain joins TRBV28 to TRBJ1-2, with D tentatively TRBD1 (5 bases). With 8 bases removed from V and 4 bases from J, the gap between germline ends came to 14 bases. Germline CDR1 reads MDHEN; CDR2 reads SYDVKM. The CDR3 is made up of 13 amino acids. The CDR3 bases are TGTGCCAGCCTCCGTGCTGGGGGCTATGGCTACACCTTC. Residues: CASLRAGGYGYTF.

This chain connects TRBV20-1 to TRBJ1-1, with D perhaps matching TRBD1 (5 bases). This CDR3 has 10 amino acids. Germline V lookup: CDR1 DFQATT, CDR2 SNEGSKA (reference sequence). The V and J ends lost 4 bases and 8 bases respectively, with 8 bases between them. DNA of the CDR3: TGCAGTGCTACCCGGGACGAAGCTTTCTTT. It codes for CSATRDEAFF.

J is TRBJ2-1 and V is TRBV5-1, with D possibly called TRBD1 or TRBD2 (6 bases each). This CDR3 is 16 amino acids long. Germline V gene lookup returns CDR1 SGHRS and CDR2 YFSETQ. Trimming pared 0 bases from V and 8 bases from J, leaving 18 bases between. The DNA for the CDR3 is TGCGCCAGCAGCTTGGTTGTGACGGCGGGACACGATGAGCAGTTCTTC. This gives the protein CASSLVVTAGHDEQFF.